The 3 T cell receptor beta chains below all came from one sample that was sequenced in a study of post-analysis software for immune sequencing data. Unique molecular identifiers were carried by the TCR beta cDNA libraries. TCRdb independently ran MiXCR on the PCR reads; one entry per CDR3 protein. This sample yields under 200,000 distinct CDR3 sequences, of which under 40% are seen a single time; approximately 30% belongs to the top ten. The sequencing here drew on blood, taken after autologous hematopoietic stem cell transplantation. The source is a girl between 10 and 17 years old with multiple sclerosis.

The rearrangement links TRBV20-1 to TRBJ2-3; D is unclear. V gave up 6 bases and J gave up 5 bases, with 9 bases separating them. The length of the CDR3 is 11 residues. The germline V gene encodes CDR1 DFQATT and CDR2 SNEGSKA (reference sequence). This CDR3 reads CSAERLDTQYF. In DNA, the CDR3 is TGCAGTGCGGAGCGATTAGATACGCAGTATTTT.

This chain joins TRBV5-6 and TRBJ1-5; a weak D match, TRBD1 (5 bases). Germline V gene data show CDR1 as SGHDT and CDR2 as YYEEEE. This CDR3 is built from 15 residues. Trimming cost V 4 bases and J 1 base, with 12 bases left between them. The CDR3 coding sequence is TGTGCCAGCAGCGCGGGACGGTTAAGCAATCAGCCCCAGCATTTT. Protein: CASSAGRLSNQPQHF.

This clonotype appeared a few times. Being one base from a much bigger clone, this may be a read error. The chain joins TRBV6-1 to TRBJ2-1; 7 positions match TRBD2. Germline loops: CDR1 MNHNS, CDR2 SASEGT. This CDR3 comprises 14 residues. V was pared by 6 bases and J by 7 bases, with 9 bases of the junction left unmatched. This CDR3 reads CASRESGIWNEQFF. As DNA, the CDR3 is TGTGCCAGCAGGGAAAGCGGGATTTGGAATGAGCAGTTCTTC.